Presented here are 22 T cell receptor beta chains from one specimen sequenced in a study of T cell repertoires in cytomegalovirus infection. TCRdb re-analysed the reads in MiXCR, keeping a single row per CDR3 protein. Among under 500,000 distinct CDR3 sequences listed, about 39% were seen once. No antigen is known for these receptors. The input for sequencing was cultured PBMCs, taken from culture after CMV antigen stimulation. Source of these receptors: a human donor in good health (CMV status not recorded). Some clones in this sample may be carry-over from other donors' samples.

This clonotype appeared a few times. The chain has TRBV20-1 and TRBJ2-5; 13 bases are shared with TRBD2. Germline lookup yields CDR1 DFQATT and CDR2 SNEGSKA (reference sequence). Losses at the gene ends were 4 bases for V and 4 bases for J; bases not matched to a gene: 12. The CDR3 runs 17 residues. The CDR3 region has the DNA TGCAGTGCTACCCCCGGACTAGCGGGGGCCGGGCTAGAGACCCAGTACTTC. Translated, it gives CSATPGLAGAGLETQYF.

The count of this clonotype is one. The rearrangement joins TRBV6-2 or TRBV6-3 to TRBJ1-3, with a possible D match to TRBD1 (6 bases). The CDR3 has 18 residues. Per germline, CDR1 MNHEY and CDR2 SVGEGT. The V end lost 0 bases, the J end lost 0 bases, and 15 bases lay between the germline ends. The DNA for the CDR3 is TGTGCCAGCAGTTACTCGGGCCCCGGACAGAGCTCTGGAAACACCATATATTTT. The encoded protein is CASSYSGPGQSSGNTIYF.

The chain couples TRBV19 to TRBJ2-1; D unresolved. Germline CDR1 reads LNHDA; CDR2 reads SQIVND (reference sequence). The CDR3 length is 10 residues. The V gene lost 5 bases and the J gene lost 9 bases, with 5 bases spanning the gap. The CDR3 DNA sequence: TGTGCCAGTAGTTCATTTGAGCAGTTCTTC. Amino acid sequence: CASSSFEQFF. Full variable domain (missing parts from reference TRBV19 and TRBJ2-1): DGGITQSPKYLFRKEGQNVTLSCEQNLNHDAMYWYRQDPGQGLRLIYYSQIVNDFQKGDIAEGYSVSREKKESFPLTVTSAQKNPTAFYLCASSSFEQFFGPGTRLTVL.

The sample holds many counts of this clonotype. The rearrangement joins TRBV7-2 to TRBJ2-5; D unresolved. CDR3 length: 12 amino acids. In germline, CDR1 is SGHTA, CDR2 FQGNSA. V shed 1 base and J shed 0 bases, with 0 bases lying between them. The CDR3 is CASSLDQETQYF. The CDR3 DNA follows: TGTGCCAGCAGCTTAGACCAAGAGACCCAGTACTTC. The full variable domain, in which reference TRBV7-2 and TRBJ2-5 provide the parts outside the CDR3, is GAGVSQSPSNKVTEKGKDVELRCDPISGHTALYWYRQSLGQGLEFLIYFQGNSAPDKSGLPSDRFSAERTGGSVSTLTIQRTQQEDSAVYLCASSLDQETQYFGPGTRLLVL.

The rearrangement joins TRBV12-3 or TRBV12-4 to TRBJ1-1; D unclear. The CDR3 loop spans 12 amino acids. Trimming left V 4 bases short and J 11 bases short, with 14 bases between. The CDR3 DNA is TGTGCCAGCAGTTACGCCCCGACCCCGGCTTTCTTT. Translation: CASSYAPTPAFF.

This clonotype was detected many times. The gene calls are TRBV7-2 and TRBJ2-1; D might be TRBD2 (5 bases). The germline CDR1 and CDR2 sequences are SGHTA and FQGNSA. The V and J ends lost 2 bases and 9 bases respectively, with 17 bases between them. This CDR3 is 15 amino acids long. DNA for the CDR3: TGTGCCAGCAGCTTAAGTCGGTCGGCAGGAGGTGAGCAGTTCTTC. This sequence encodes CASSLSRSAGGEQFF.

This clonotype was found a few times. The DNA for the CDR3 is TGTGCCAGCAGTATACAGGGAAATCTGCAGTACTTC. It codes for CASSIQGNLQYF. The chain carries TRBV7-2 and TRBJ2-7; D may be TRBD1 (6 bases). Trimming cost V 6 bases and J 9 bases, with 15 bases left between them. The CDR3 is made up of 12 amino acids. Germline CDR1 and CDR2: SGHTA and FQGNSA.

This clonotype was seen only a few times. The rearrangement links TRBV5-1 to TRBJ2-3, with D possibly being TRBD2 (5 bases). Germline loops: CDR1 SGHRS, CDR2 YFSETQ. The CDR3 is made up of 14 amino acids. The V end was cut by 0 bases, the J end by 6 bases, with 11 bases between. CDR3 protein: CASSLEPRGDTQYF. The CDR3 DNA reads TGCGCCAGCAGCTTGGAGCCAAGAGGGGATACGCAGTATTTT.

The gene calls are TRBV7-2 and TRBJ1-4; D is undetermined. The CDR3 totals 15 residues. V lost 1 base and J 6 bases, leaving 12 bases between the germline ends. The V gene's germline CDR1 is SGHTA and CDR2 FQGNSA. CDR3 in amino acids: CASSLDLGRHEKLFF. CDR3 in DNA: TGTGCCAGCAGCTTAGATTTAGGGAGGCATGAAAAACTGTTTTTT.

The chain joins TRBV6-5 to TRBJ2-5, with a possible D match to TRBD1 (5 bases). This CDR3 is 12 amino acids long. Germline V gene lookup returns CDR1 MNHEY and CDR2 SVGAGI. V was pared by 7 bases and J by 4 bases, with 10 bases between. The DNA of the CDR3 is TGTGCCAGCAAGGGGTTCTTAGAGACCCAGTACTTC. Encoded protein: CASKGFLETQYF.

Notes on this clonotype: The junction departs from the called germline gene at one end, perhaps through a read error. V and J are TRBV5-3 and TRBJ2-1, with TRBD2 matching 16 bases. TRBV5-3 is annotated as an ORF whose role is uncertain. This CDR3 has 20 residues. CDR3 sequence reads: CASSLGGTSGRGGVYNEQFF. CDR3 DNA sequence: TGTGCCAGCAGCTTGGGGGGGACTAGCGGGAGGGGTGGAGTTTACAATGAGCAGTTCTTC.

The chain joins TRBV5-6 to TRBJ2-3; the match to TRBD1 covers 8 bases. The germline V gene encodes CDR1 SGHDT and CDR2 YYEEEE. Losses at the gene ends were 2 bases for V and 2 bases for J; bases not matched to a gene: 7. CDR3 size: 16 residues. The CDR3 nucleotides read TGTGCCAGCAGCTTCATAGGGGACAGGCCCACAGATACGCAGTATTTT. Translated: CASSFIGDRPTDTQYF.

The chain couples TRBV6-2 or TRBV6-3 to TRBJ2-4, with TRBD1 as a possible D gene (5 bases). Trimming removed 8 bases from V and 0 bases from J, with 14 bases in between. The germline gives CDR1 MNHEY, CDR2 SVGEGT. The CDR3 has 15 residues. The CDR3 coding sequence is TGTGCCAGCGGGGCCAGGCTGATAGCCAAAAACATTCAGTACTTC. It is translated as CASGARLIAKNIQYF.

This chain uses TRBV14 with TRBJ2-3, with 10 positions matching TRBD2. This CDR3 is built from 15 residues. Germline-derived CDR1 and CDR2 are SGHDN and FVKESK. V was pared by 2 bases and J by 4 bases, with 3 bases of the junction left unmatched. The CDR3 DNA reads as TGTGCCAGCAGCCAACTTCTAGCGGGAGCAGATACGCAGTATTTT. Its translation: CASSQLLAGADTQYF.

This clonotype was seen only a few times. The chain uses TRBV12-3 or TRBV12-4 and TRBJ1-2; 7 bases are a match to TRBD1. J was trimmed by 8 bases and V by 3 bases; bases with no gene match: 6. The length of the CDR3 is 13 residues. This CDR3 is CASSFRGLRGYTF. CDR3 DNA sequence: TGTGCCAGCAGTTTCAGGGGGTTGAGAGGCTACACCTTC.

This clonotype was counted between two and nine times. V gene TRBV7-9 combines with J gene TRBJ2-1, with 8 bases identical to TRBD1. Germline V gene sequence: CDR1 SEHNR, CDR2 FQNEAQ (reference sequence). V dropped 2 bases and J dropped 9; count of bases not matched to a gene: 12. CDR3 length equals 16 residues. The CDR3 is CASSLRGRDRIGEQFF. CDR3 DNA sequence: TGTGCCAGCAGCTTACGTGGTCGGGACAGGATAGGTGAGCAGTTCTTC.

At least ten counts were recorded for this clonotype. The chain couples TRBV7-2 to TRBJ2-1; D is ambiguous. Trimming cost V 5 bases and J 7 bases, with 3 bases left between them. CDR3 length: 10 residues. Germline CDR1 reads SGHTA; CDR2 reads FQGNSA. Here the CDR3 reads CASSENEQFF. The DNA of the CDR3 is TGTGCCAGCAGCGAGAATGAGCAGTTCTTC.

The gene calls are TRBV20-1 and TRBJ1-3; D is unresolved. This CDR3 has 12 amino acids. The V gene's germline CDR1 is DFQATT and CDR2 SNEGSKA (reference sequence). The CDR3: CSAKGFGNTIYF. In DNA form, the CDR3 reads TGCAGCGCCAAGGGATTCGGAAACACCATATATTTT.

This clonotype was detected a few times. The chain recombines TRBV12-3 or TRBV12-4 with TRBJ2-1; the match to TRBD2 covers 8 bases. V trimming: 8 bases; J trimming: 12 bases; junction bases outside the gene matches: 18. This CDR3 has 15 amino acids. The CDR3: CASSLNSGRVMGQFF. CDR3 nucleotide sequence: TGTGCCAGCTCCCTGAACAGCGGGAGAGTGATGGGGCAGTTCTTC.

This chain uses TRBV7-2 with TRBJ1-1, with D possibly matching TRBD1 (6 bases). Germline V lookup: CDR1 SGHTA, CDR2 FQGNSA. This CDR3 region has 13 residues. The V end was cut by 11 bases, the J end by 0 bases, with 13 bases between. In DNA, the CDR3 is TGTGCCGGCCGGGACACGCTGAACACTGAAGCTTTCTTT. Translating gives CAGRDTLNTEAFF.

The chain combines TRBV7-2 with TRBJ2-3; D is perhaps TRBD2 (6 bases). The CDR3 length is 14 residues. CDR1 is SGHTA and CDR2 is FQGNSA in the germline V gene. The germline V and J ends were trimmed by 5 bases and 6 bases, with 15 bases remaining between them. The DNA of the CDR3 is TGTGCCAGCAGCCCGGGCGGCGGGGTTGATACGCAGTATTTT. This encodes CASSPGGGVDTQYF.

The CDR3 loop is CASSFGQQFYEQYF. The DNA of the CDR3 is TGTGCCAGCAGTTTCGGACAGCAATTCTACGAGCAGTACTTC. This chain connects TRBV12-3 or TRBV12-4 to TRBJ2-7; tentative D call: TRBD1 (6 bases). The length of the CDR3 is 14 residues. Trimming took off 3 bases at V and 3 bases at J, with 12 bases between the two ends.